This paragraph covers one T cell receptor (beta chain) sequence. Its antigen is not known. These data come from a study of lymphopenia after photon versus proton radiotherapy. General study results and limits: Photon-treated patients lost naive T cells and TCR diversity; proton-treated stayed stable. Oligoclonal CD8+ Temra expansion after nadir drove photon patients' diversity drop. Larger post-nadir TCR diversity loss correlated inversely with survival in deceased patients.

Repertoires were generated with immunoSEQ multiplex PCR, while TCRdb's copy carries only in-frame clones and drops some. Here the sample spans some 17,000 clones, 65% to 90% being singletons. The CDR3 has 14 amino acids. Per the germline V gene, CDR1 is MNHNS and CDR2 is SASEGT. Trimming cost V 4 bases and J 0 bases, with 8 bases left between them. Sample: peripheral blood, taken from a patient treated with proton-based radiotherapy. The V call is TRBV6-1, the J call TRBJ2-3; D not resolved. This clonotype was obtained from a man between 65 and 80 years old with pancreatic cancer. Here the CDR3 reads CASSVLSSTDTQYF. The CDR3, as DNA: TGTGCCAGCAGTGTCTTATCTAGCACAGATACGCAGTATTTT.